This T cell receptor beta chain was profiled in a study of cytomegalovirus exposure and HLA in healthy donors. Turning to the study itself: Approximately 80 million unique TCRs from HLA-typed donors were held in an early data release. The study's findings and limits: The classifier reportedly diagnosed cytomegalovirus status with high sensitivity and specificity. Generally TCR sequences proved uncommon, though certain public TCRs appeared in numerous donors. Sequence variants that were highly shared formed a cluster that was likely a sequencing artifact.

In the case of this clone: Its antigen is still unknown.

Between the trimmed V and J ends, which lost 1 base and 0 bases, there was a span of 18 bases. The CDR3 consists of 18 residues. The germline V gene has CDR1 SGHDT and CDR2 YYEEEE. The PCR contained 60 Vbeta and 13 Jbeta primers. Profiled with immunoSEQ multiplex PCR; TCRdb holds only in-frame clones, not every one. The profile shows around 150,000 clones, around 88% of them singletons. The rearrangement links TRBV5-6 to TRBJ2-3; TRBD2 might be the D (5 bases). Sequencing used PBMCs. The receptor's source is a woman in her 30s in good health and CMV-seronegative. The CDR3 region is CASSLKFNARGSTDTQYF. The CDR3 nucleotides are TGTGCCAGCAGCTTGAAATTTAACGCCCGAGGGAGCACAGATACGCAGTATTTT.